This T cell receptor beta chain was documented in a study of blood T cells in healthy people across ages. V was pared by 5 bases and J by 7 bases, with 14 bases between. This CDR3 comprises 14 residues. Primers used in a second PCR of roughly 6 to 11 cycles were a sample-barcoded 5' primer and a J-beta primer mix. TCRdb reanalysed the 5' RACE reads using MiXCR and keeps one entry per CDR3 protein. The sample has about 1.5 million distinct CDR3 sequences, 40% to 45% seen once. This clonotype was seen more than once but under ten times. Input material: blood. This chain joins TRBV12-3 or TRBV12-4 and TRBJ2-2; D could derive from TRBD1 or TRBD2 (6 bases each). The sequence derives from a woman aged 18-29 years in good health. CDR3 in amino acids: CASSRGGPVGELFF. The CDR3 DNA sequence: TGTGCCAGCAGTCGAGGGGGGCCAGTCGGGGAGCTGTTTTTT.